This section outlines one T cell receptor beta chain sequence together with its context. Its antigen is not known. The data were taken from a study of T cell repertoires in cytomegalovirus infection. Whole-study context: Recently described HLA-C-restricted plus well-studied HLA-B-restricted CMV epitopes were used. Both CMV infection and a matching HLA type were indicated by public TCR beta signatures.

Study-wide points: Dominating the ex vivo response were HLA-C-restricted CMV-specific TCR beta clonotypes.

Via MiXCR, TCRdb re-called the reads, giving one row per CDR3 protein. The sample yields more than 250,000 distinct CDR3 sequences, 20% to 25% seen once. V was cut by 1 base and J by 3 bases, with 10 bases left in between. This CDR3 spans 15 amino acids. Germline lookup yields CDR1 SEHNR and CDR2 FQNEAQ (reference sequence). This chain uses TRBV7-9 with TRBJ1-5; no firm D call. This material consisted of cultured PBMCs, taken from culture after CMV antigen stimulation. This clonotype was obtained from a human donor in good health (CMV status not recorded). Some clones in this sample may be carry-over from other donors' samples. The CDR3 sequence: CASSLEEQNNQPQHF. CDR3 nucleotides: TGTGCCAGCAGCTTAGAAGAACAGAACAATCAGCCCCAGCATTTT.